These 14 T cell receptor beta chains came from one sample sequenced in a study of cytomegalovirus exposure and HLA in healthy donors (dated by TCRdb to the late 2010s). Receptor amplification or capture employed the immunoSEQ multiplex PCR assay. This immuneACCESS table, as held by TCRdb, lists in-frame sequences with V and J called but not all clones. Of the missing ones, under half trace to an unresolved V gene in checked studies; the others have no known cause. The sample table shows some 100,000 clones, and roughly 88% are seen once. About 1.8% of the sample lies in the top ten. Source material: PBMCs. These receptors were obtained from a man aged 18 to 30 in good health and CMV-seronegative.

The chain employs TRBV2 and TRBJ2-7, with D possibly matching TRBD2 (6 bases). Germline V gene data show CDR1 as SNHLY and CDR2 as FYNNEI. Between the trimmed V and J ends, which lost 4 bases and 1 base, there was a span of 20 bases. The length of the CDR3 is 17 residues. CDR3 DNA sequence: TGTGCCAGCAGTGGCGAGGTAAAGGGAGGTTGGTCCTACGAGCAGTACTTC. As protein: CASSGEVKGGWSYEQYF.

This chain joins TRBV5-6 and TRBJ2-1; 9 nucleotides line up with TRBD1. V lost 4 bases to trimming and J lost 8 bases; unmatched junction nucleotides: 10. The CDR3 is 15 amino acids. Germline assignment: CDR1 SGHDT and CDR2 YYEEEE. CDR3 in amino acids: CASSHGTGKVHEQFF. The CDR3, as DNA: TGTGCCAGCAGCCATGGGACAGGGAAGGTCCATGAGCAGTTCTTC.

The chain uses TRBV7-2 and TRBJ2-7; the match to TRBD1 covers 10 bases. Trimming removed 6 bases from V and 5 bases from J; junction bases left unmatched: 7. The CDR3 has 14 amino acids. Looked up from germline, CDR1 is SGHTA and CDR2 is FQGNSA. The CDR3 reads CASSPRDRGNEQYF. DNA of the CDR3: TGTGCCAGCAGTCCCCGGGACAGGGGCAACGAGCAGTACTTC.

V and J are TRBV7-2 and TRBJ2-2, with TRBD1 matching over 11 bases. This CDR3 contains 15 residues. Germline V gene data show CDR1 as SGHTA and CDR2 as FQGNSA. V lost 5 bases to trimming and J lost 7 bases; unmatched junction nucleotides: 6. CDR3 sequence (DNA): TGTGCCAGCAGCCTTGGACAGGGGGCTGGCGGGGAGCTGTTTTTT. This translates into CASSLGQGAGGELFF.

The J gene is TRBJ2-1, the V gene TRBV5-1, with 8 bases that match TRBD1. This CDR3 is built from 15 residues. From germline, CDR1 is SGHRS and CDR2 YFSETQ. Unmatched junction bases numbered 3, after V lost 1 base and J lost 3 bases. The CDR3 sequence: CASSLTGGSYNEQFF. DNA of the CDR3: TGCGCCAGCAGCTTGACAGGGGGGAGCTACAATGAGCAGTTCTTC.

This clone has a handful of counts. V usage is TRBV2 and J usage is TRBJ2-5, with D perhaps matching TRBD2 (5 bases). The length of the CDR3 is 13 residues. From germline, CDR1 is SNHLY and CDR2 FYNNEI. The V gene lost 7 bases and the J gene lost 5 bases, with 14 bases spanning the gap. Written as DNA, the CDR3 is TGTGCCAGCAAAGCGGAGCTCAGGGAGACCCAGTACTTC. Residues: CASKAELRETQYF. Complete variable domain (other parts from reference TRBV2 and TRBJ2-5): EPEVTQTPSHQVTQMGQEVILRCVPISNHLYFYWYRQILGQKVEFLVSFYNNEISEKSEIFDDQFSVERPDGSNFTLKIRSTKLEDSAMYFCASKAELRETQYFGPGTRLLVL.

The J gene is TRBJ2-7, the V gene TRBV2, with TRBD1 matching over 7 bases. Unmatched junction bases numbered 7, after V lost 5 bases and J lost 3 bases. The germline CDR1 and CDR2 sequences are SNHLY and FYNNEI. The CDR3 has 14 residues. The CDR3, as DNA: TGTGCCAGCAGTACCGGGACAGTTAGCTACGAGCAGTACTTC. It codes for CASSTGTVSYEQYF.

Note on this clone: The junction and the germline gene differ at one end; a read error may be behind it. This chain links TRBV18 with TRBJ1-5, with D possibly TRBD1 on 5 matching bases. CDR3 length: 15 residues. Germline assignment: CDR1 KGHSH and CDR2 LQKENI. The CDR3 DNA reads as TGTGCCAGCTCATCACCCCAGGGTAGCAATCAGCCCCAGCATTTT. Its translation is CASSSPQGSNQPQHF.

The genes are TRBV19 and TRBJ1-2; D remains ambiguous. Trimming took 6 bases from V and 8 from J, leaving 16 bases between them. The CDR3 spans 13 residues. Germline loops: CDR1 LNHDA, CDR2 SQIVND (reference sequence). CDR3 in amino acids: CASSSQPYSGYTF. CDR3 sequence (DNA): TGTGCCAGTAGCTCACAGCCTTATTCCGGCTACACCTTC.

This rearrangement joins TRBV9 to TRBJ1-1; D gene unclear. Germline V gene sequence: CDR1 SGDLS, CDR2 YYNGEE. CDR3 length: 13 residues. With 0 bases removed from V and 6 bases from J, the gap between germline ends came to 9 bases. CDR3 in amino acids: CASSVALRAEAFF. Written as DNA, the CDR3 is TGTGCCAGCAGCGTAGCTCTTCGGGCTGAAGCTTTCTTT.

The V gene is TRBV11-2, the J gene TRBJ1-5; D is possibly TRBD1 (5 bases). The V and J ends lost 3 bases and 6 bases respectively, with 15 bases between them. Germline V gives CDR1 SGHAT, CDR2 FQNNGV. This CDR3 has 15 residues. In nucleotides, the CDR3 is TGTGCCAGCAGCTTGTCCCGGGCCGGGGGTCAGCCCCAGCATTTT. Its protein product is CASSLSRAGGQPQHF.

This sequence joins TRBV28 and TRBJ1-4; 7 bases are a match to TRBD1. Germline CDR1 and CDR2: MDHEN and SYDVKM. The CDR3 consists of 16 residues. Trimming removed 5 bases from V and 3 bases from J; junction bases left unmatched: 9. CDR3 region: CASSHPRGPANEKLFF. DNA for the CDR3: TGTGCCAGCAGTCACCCAAGGGGGCCTGCTAATGAAAAACTGTTTTTT.

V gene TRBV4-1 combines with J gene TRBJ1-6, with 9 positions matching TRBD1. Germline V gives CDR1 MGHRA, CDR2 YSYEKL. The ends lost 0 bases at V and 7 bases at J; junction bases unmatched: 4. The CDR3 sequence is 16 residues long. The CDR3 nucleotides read TGCGCCAGCAGCCAAGATAGGGACAGGGAGAATTCACCCCTCCACTTT. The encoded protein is CASSQDRDRENSPLHF.

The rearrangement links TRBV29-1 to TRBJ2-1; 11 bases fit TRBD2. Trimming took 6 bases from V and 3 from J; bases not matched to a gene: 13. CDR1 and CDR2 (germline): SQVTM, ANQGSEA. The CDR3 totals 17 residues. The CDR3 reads CSVGLGASGRSYNEQFF. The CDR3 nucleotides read TGCAGCGTGGGGTTAGGGGCTAGCGGGAGGAGCTACAATGAGCAGTTCTTC.